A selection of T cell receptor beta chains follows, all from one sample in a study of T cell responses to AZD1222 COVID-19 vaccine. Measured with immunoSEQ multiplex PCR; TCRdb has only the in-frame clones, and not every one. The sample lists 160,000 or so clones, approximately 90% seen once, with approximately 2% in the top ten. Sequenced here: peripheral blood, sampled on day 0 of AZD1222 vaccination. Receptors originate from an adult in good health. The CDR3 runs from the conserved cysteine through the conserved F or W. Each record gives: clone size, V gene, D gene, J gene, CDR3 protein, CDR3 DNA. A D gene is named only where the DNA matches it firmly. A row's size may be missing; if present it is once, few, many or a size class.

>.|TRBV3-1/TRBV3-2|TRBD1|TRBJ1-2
CASSQIRQGNILCSYSNYGYTF
TGTGCCAGCAGCCAAATACGACAGGGGAATATACTCTGCTCCTACTCTAACTATGGCTACACCTTC
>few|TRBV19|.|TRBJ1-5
CASSTHRMSGDQPQHF
TGTGCCAGTAGTACCCATCGCATGTCGGGGGATCAGCCCCAGCATTTT
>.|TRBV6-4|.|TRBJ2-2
CASSFLINTGELFF
TGTGCCAGCAGTTTTCTTATAAACACCGGGGAGCTGTTTTTT
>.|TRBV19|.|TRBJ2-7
CASQLGPGPYEQYF
TGTGCCAGCCAATTGGGGCCAGGGCCATACGAGCAGTACTTC
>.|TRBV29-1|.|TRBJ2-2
CGARPANTGELFF
TGCGGGGCGAGGCCAGCGAACACCGGGGAGCTGTTTTTT
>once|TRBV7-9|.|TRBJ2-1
CASRSTGPNEQFF
TGTGCCAGCAGATCGACAGGTCCGAATGAGCAGTTCTTC
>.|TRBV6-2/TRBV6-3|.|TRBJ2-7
CASSYSSAPEQYF
TGTGCCAGCAGTTACTCTTCGGCACCCGAGCAGTACTTC
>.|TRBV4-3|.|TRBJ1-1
CASSQEQGNTEAFF
TGCGCCAGCAGCCAAGAACAGGGGAACACTGAAGCTTTCTTT
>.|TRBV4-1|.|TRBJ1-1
CASSHPGPANTEAFF
TGCGCCAGCAGCCACCCGGGACCGGCGAACACTGAAGCTTTCTTT
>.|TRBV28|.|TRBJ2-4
CASRKMETLAKNIQYF
TGTGCCAGCAGGAAAATGGAAACTTTAGCCAAAAACATTCAGTACTTC
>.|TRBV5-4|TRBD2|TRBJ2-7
CASSLTSGTYEQYF
TGTGCCAGCAGCTTGACTAGCGGGACCTACGAGCAGTACTTC
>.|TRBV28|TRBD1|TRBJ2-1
CASREEQGTPTYNEQFF
TGTGCCAGCAGAGAAGAACAGGGGACCCCTACCTACAATGAGCAGTTCTTC
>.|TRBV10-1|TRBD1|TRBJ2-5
CASSESTGDETQYF
TGCGCCAGCAGTGAGTCGACAGGGGACGAGACCCAGTACTTC
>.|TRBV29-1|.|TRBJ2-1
CSVDSPGDNEQFF
TGCAGCGTTGATTCCCCAGGGGATAATGAGCAGTTCTTC
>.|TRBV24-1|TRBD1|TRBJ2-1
CATSDYRGSGEQFF
TGTGCCACCAGTGATTACAGGGGTTCAGGTGAGCAGTTCTTC
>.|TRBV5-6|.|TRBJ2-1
CASSLGSGYNEQFF
TGTGCCAGCAGCTTGGGGAGCGGGTACAATGAGCAGTTCTTC
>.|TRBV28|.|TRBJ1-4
CASTEGTINEKLFF
TGTGCCAGCACCGAGGGGACAATTAATGAAAAACTGTTTTTT
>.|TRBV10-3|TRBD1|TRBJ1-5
CAISEPGQGVSEPQHF
TGTGCCATCAGTGAGCCGGGACAGGGGGTATCAGAGCCCCAGCATTTT
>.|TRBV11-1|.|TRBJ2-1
CASSQDEGSYNEQFF
TGTGCCAGCAGCCAGGACGAGGGTTCCTACAATGAGCAGTTCTTC
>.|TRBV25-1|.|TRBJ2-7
CASQAYEQYF
TGTGCCAGTCAGGCCTACGAGCAGTACTTC
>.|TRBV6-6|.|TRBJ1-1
CASSYSVEAEAFF
TGTGCCAGCAGTTACTCGGTCGAAGCTGAAGCTTTCTTT
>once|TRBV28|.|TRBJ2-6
CASSLASGANVLTF
TGTGCCAGCAGCCTGGCCTCTGGGGCCAACGTCCTGACTTTC
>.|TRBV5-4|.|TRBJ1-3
CASSLSGSGNTIYF
TGTGCCAGCAGCTTATCCGGCTCTGGAAACACCATATATTTT
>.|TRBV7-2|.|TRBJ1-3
CASSLEGFLSSGNTIYF
TGTGCCAGCAGCTTAGAGGGATTTTTAAGCTCTGGAAACACCATATATTTT
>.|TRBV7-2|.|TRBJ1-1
CASSLTVTEAFF
TGTGCCAGCAGCTTGACAGTCACTGAAGCTTTCTTT
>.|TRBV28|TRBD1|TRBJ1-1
CASSLLGQGTFF
TGTGCCAGCAGTTTGTTGGGACAGGGGACTTTCTTT
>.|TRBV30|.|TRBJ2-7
CAWSPFRDWSSYEQYF
TGTGCCTGGAGTCCATTCCGGGACTGGAGCTCCTACGAGCAGTACTTC
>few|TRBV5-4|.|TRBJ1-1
CASSLVGLGTEAFF
TGTGCCAGCAGCTTGGTGGGTTTGGGCACTGAAGCTTTCTTT
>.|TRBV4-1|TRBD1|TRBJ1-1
CASSHSDRVTEAFF
TGCGCCAGCAGCCATTCCGACAGGGTCACTGAAGCTTTCTTT
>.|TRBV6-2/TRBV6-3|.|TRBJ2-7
CASSYERASYEQYF
TGTGCCAGCAGTTATGAGAGGGCATCCTACGAGCAGTACTTC
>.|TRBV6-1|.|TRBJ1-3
CASSGSGSFSGNTIYF
TGTGCCAGCAGTGGTTCAGGATCCTTCTCTGGAAACACCATATATTTT
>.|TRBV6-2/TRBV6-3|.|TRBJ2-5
CASSYSIGRLVSAQYF
TGTGCCAGCAGTTACTCGATAGGACGGCTAGTCTCGGCCCAGTACTTC
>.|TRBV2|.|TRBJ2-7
CASRLVSYEQYF
TGTGCCAGCAGACTAGTCTCCTACGAGCAGTACTTC
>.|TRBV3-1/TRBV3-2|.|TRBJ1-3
CASSQESTSGNTIYF
TGTGCCAGCAGCCAAGAAAGTACCTCTGGAAACACCATATATTTT
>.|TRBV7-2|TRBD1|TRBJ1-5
CASSFMTGSSNQPQHF
TGTGCCAGCAGCTTCATGACAGGGTCAAGCAATCAGCCCCAGCATTTT
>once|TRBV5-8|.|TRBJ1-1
CASSRNKNTEAFF
TGTGCCAGCAGCCGAAACAAGAACACTGAAGCTTTCTTT
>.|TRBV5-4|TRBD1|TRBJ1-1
CAGRQGGDGTEAFF
TGTGCCGGACGACAGGGCGGGGATGGGACTGAAGCTTTCTTT
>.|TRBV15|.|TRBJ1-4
CATSRASQPFREKLFF
TGTGCCACCAGCAGAGCGAGTCAGCCTTTTCGGGAAAAACTGTTTTTT
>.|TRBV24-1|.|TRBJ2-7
CATSDRADSYEQYF
TGTGCCACCAGTGATCGGGCAGACTCCTACGAGCAGTACTTC
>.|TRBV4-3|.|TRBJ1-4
CASSQDLALSNEKLFF
TGCGCCAGCAGCCAAGATCTAGCCCTTTCTAATGAAAAACTGTTTTTT
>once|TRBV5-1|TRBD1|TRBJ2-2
CASSLEGTVTGELFF
TGCGCCAGCAGCTTAGAAGGGACAGTCACCGGGGAGCTGTTTTTT
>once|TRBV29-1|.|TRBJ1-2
CSVDSNANYGYTF
TGCAGCGTTGACAGCAATGCTAACTATGGCTACACCTTC
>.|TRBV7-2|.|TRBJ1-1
CASSLYTEAFF
TGTGCCAGCAGCTTGTACACTGAAGCTTTCTTT
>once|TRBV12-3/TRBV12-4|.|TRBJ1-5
CASSLQANQPQHF
TGTGCCAGCAGCTTACAGGCGAATCAGCCCCAGCATTTT
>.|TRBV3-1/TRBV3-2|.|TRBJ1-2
CASTRAGENGYTF
TGTGCCAGCACCCGGGCGGGGGAAAATGGCTACACCTTC
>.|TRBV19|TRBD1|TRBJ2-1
CASSVRTGSEQFF
TGTGCCAGTAGTGTACGGACAGGGAGTGAGCAGTTCTTC
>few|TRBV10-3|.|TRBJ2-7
CAIGPGVNEQYF
TGTGCCATCGGGCCGGGGGTTAACGAGCAGTACTTC
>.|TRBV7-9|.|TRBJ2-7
CASSSGPPRGEQYF
TGTGCCAGCAGCTCCGGACCTCCGCGAGGCGAGCAGTACTTC
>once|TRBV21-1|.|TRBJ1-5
CARGDTSPQPQHF
TGTGCCAGGGGGGACACCTCCCCTCAGCCCCAGCATTTT
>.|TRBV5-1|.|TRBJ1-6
CASSPGRGSYNSPLHF
TGCGCCAGCAGCCCGGGACGGGGCTCCTATAATTCACCCCTCCACTTT
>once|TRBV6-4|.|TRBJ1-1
CASSEGHLNTEAFF
TGTGCCAGCAGTGAAGGACATTTGAACACTGAAGCTTTCTTT
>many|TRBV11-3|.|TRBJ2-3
CASSDRDTQYF
TGTGCCAGCAGCGACCGGGATACGCAGTATTTT
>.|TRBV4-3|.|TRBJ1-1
CASSQGSHKAATEAFF
TGCGCCAGCAGCCAAGGGTCACACAAAGCAGCCACTGAAGCTTTCTTT
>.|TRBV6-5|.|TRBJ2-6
CASSWRANSGANVLTF
TGTGCCAGCAGTTGGCGGGCCAACTCTGGGGCCAACGTCCTGACTTTC